Below, 30 T cell receptor beta chains from the same sample are listed, as sequenced in a study of human T cells and chemical hapten exposure. TCRdb called the RACE reads again in MiXCR, with one record for every CDR3 protein. This sample carries more than 95,000 distinct CDR3 sequences, over 10% of them seen once, and the ten largest clones take about 1.4%. Time point specified: patch test 1, 2 weeks after DPC sensitization. The treatment: therapeutic diphenylcyclopropenone sensitization with weekly scalp DPC. This specimen was whole blood, taken in connection with sensitization to the hapten diphenylcyclopropenone (DPC). The receptor set was obtained from a woman in her forties or fifties with alopecia areata. Some clones in this sample may be carry-over from other donors' samples.

This clonotype was seen a handful of times. V is TRBV18 and J is TRBJ2-7; TRBD2 matches 9 bases. The V gene end was trimmed by 4 bases and the J gene end by 1 base; junction bases not matched to a gene: 11. This CDR3 is 17 amino acids long. CDR1 KGHSH and CDR2 LQKENI come from the germline V gene. CDR3 in DNA: TGTGCCAGCTCACTTTCGACTAGCGGATCCTATTCCTACGAGCAGTACTTC. Its translation is CASSLSTSGSYSYEQYF.

The chain recombines TRBV29-1 with TRBJ1-1; maybe TRBD1 (5 bases). The V and J ends lost 7 bases and 3 bases respectively, with 9 bases between them. Per the germline V gene, CDR1 is SQVTM and CDR2 is ANQGSEA. CDR3 size: 11 residues. The chain's CDR3 is CSGQIYTEAFF. The CDR3 nucleotides are TGCAGCGGACAGATATACACTGAAGCTTTCTTT.

This clonotype was seen more than once but under ten times. The V call is TRBV2, the J call TRBJ1-6; no firm D call. The CDR3 length is 13 residues. The V gene lost 6 bases and the J gene lost 7 bases, with 10 bases spanning the gap. The germline CDR1 and CDR2 sequences are SNHLY and FYNNEI. The CDR3 sequence: CASRSKANSPLHF. For the CDR3, the DNA is TGTGCCAGCAGGTCAAAAGCGAATTCACCCCTCCACTTT.

This clonotype was picked up a small number of times. The V gene is TRBV28, the J gene TRBJ2-7, with TRBD1 matching 9 bases. CDR1 and CDR2 from the germline V gene are MDHEN and SYDVKM. The CDR3 has 16 residues. J gave up 1 base and V 6 bases, and 10 bases lay outside the gene matches. CDR3 in DNA: TGTGCCAGCAGCTACGCACAGGGGACAGGGTCCTACGAGCAGTACTTC. Residues: CASSYAQGTGSYEQYF.

Many counts were recorded for this clonotype. The chain recombines TRBV6-1 with TRBJ2-7; possibly TRBD1 or TRBD2 for D (5 bases each). Germline CDR1 and CDR2: MNHNS and SASEGT. This CDR3 has 13 amino acids. V lost 2 bases to trimming and J lost 4 bases, with 9 bases between them. The CDR3 is CASSESGRYEQYF. The CDR3 bases are TGTGCCAGCAGTGAATCGGGGCGGTACGAGCAGTACTTC.

Points on this clonotype: This sequence may be a read error, since a much larger clone differs from it by one base. The gene calls are TRBV7-2 and TRBJ2-7; possible D gene TRBD1, 6 bases. The CDR3 is 15 residues long. V was pared by 7 bases and J by 2 bases, with 18 bases between. CDR1 and CDR2 (germline): SGHTA, FQGNSA. CDR3 region: CTSTLTGSSAYEQYF. In nucleotides, the CDR3 is TGTACCAGCACCCTTACAGGGTCGTCGGCCTACGAGCAGTACTTC. The whole variable domain, filled in from reference TRBV7-2 and TRBJ2-7, reads GAGVSQSPSNKVTEKGKDVELRCDPISGHTALYWYRQSLGQGLEFLIYFQGNSAPDKSGLPSDRFSAERTGGSVSTLTIQRTQQEDSAVYLCTSTLTGSSAYEQYFGPGTRLTVT.

In its sample, this clonotype was seen many times. The chain carries TRBV6-1 and TRBJ1-1; 9 bases line up with TRBD1. There are 17 residues in the CDR3. After removal of 6 bases from V and 0 bases from J, the junction contained 11 bases not matched to a gene. CDR1 and CDR2 from the germline V gene are MNHNS and SASEGT. CDR3 protein: CASRETLGQGMNTEAFF. DNA of the CDR3: TGTGCCAGCAGGGAAACCCTAGGACAGGGGATGAACACTGAAGCTTTCTTT.

This clonotype was seen at least ten times. The gene calls are TRBV6-2 or TRBV6-3 and TRBJ2-6; 8 positions match TRBD1. The CDR3 consists of 17 residues. J lost 1 base, V lost 6 bases, and 8 bases had no gene match. Germline CDR1 and CDR2: MNHEY and SVGEGT. In DNA form, the CDR3 reads TGTGCCAGCAGCGCCGGGACAGGCCGTTCTGGGGCCAACGTCCTGACTTTC. Protein product: CASSAGTGRSGANVLTF.

This clonotype was recorded many times. CDR3 protein: CSVETARRPLTQYF. CDR3 coding DNA: TGCAGCGTTGAAACGGCCAGGAGACCATTGACCCAGTACTTC. V usage is TRBV29-1 and J usage is TRBJ2-5; D gene uncertain. The CDR3 extends over 14 amino acids. Trimming shortened V by 2 bases and J by 7 bases, and 17 bases separated the two germline ends. Germline CDR1 and CDR2: SQVTM and ANQGSEA.

This clonotype was seen many times. The CDR3 reads CASSQISGRRDNEQFF. Written as DNA, the CDR3 is TGTGCCAGCAGCCAGATTAGCGGGAGGAGGGACAATGAGCAGTTCTTC. The chain employs TRBV3-1 and TRBJ2-1; TRBD2 matches 10 bases. Trimming cost V 3 bases and J 5 bases; bases outside gene matches: 7. CDR1 LGHDT and CDR2 YNNKEL come from the germline V gene (reference sequence). CDR3 length equals 16 residues.

The chain uses TRBV28 and TRBJ1-2; 7 bases map to TRBD1. The trim removed 6 bases at V and 8 bases at J, leaving 12 bases unmatched. Looked up from germline, CDR1 is MDHEN and CDR2 is SYDVKM. There are 14 residues in the CDR3. This CDR3 is CASSSPARGHGYTF. As DNA, the CDR3 is TGTGCCAGCAGCTCCCCTGCTAGGGGGCACGGCTACACCTTC.

This chain joins TRBV20-1 and TRBJ2-3, with D maybe TRBD2 (5 bases). Trimming cost V 0 bases and J 2 bases, with 9 bases left between them. The V gene's germline CDR1 is DFQATT and CDR2 SNEGSKA (reference sequence). There are 14 residues in the CDR3. DNA for the CDR3: TGCAGTGCTAGAGACCCCCGGGACACAGATACGCAGTATTTT. Its protein is CSARDPRDTDTQYF.

This clonotype was seen a few times. The CDR3 protein is CASSLYTYTGELFF. Written as DNA, the CDR3 is TGTGCCAGCAGCTTGTACACCTACACCGGGGAGCTGTTTTTT. The chain links TRBV5-6 to TRBJ2-2; no reliable D call. The V end was cut by 1 base, the J end by 3 bases, with 7 bases between. The CDR3 covers 14 residues. CDR1 is SGHDT and CDR2 is YYEEEE in the germline V gene. Full variable domain (outside the CDR3, taken from reference TRBV5-6 and TRBJ2-2): DAGVTQSPTHLIKTRGQQVTLRCSPKSGHDTVSWYQQALGQGPQFIFQYYEEEERQRGNFPDRFSGHQFPNYSSELNVNALLLGDSALYLCASSLYTYTGELFFGEGSRLTVL.

This clonotype was observed many times. The V call is TRBV20-1, the J call TRBJ2-3; 8 nucleotides align to TRBD1. V was pared by 5 bases and J by 2 bases, with 6 bases of the junction left unmatched. The CDR3 is 14 residues long. Per germline, CDR1 DFQATT and CDR2 SNEGSKA (reference sequence). The CDR3: CSAERTGNTDTQYF. CDR3 in DNA: TGCAGTGCTGAAAGGACAGGGAACACAGATACGCAGTATTTT.

The J gene is TRBJ2-1, the V gene TRBV12-3 or TRBV12-4, with D unresolved. The length of the CDR3 is 11 residues. V was shortened by 7 bases and J by 9 bases, with 10 bases between the two germline ends. For the CDR3, the DNA is TGTGCCAGCACCATACGCGGTGAGCAGTTCTTC. Its protein product is CASTIRGEQFF.

This clonotype has a handful of counts. The chain links TRBV7-6 to TRBJ2-1; D may be TRBD1 (7 bases). The germline CDR1 and CDR2 sequences are SGHVS and FNYEAQ. Trimming took 3 bases from V and 9 from J, leaving 21 bases between them. This CDR3 region has 16 residues. CDR3 DNA: TGTGCCAGCAGCTTGAACAGGCCAGGGGGGACGAGTGAGCAGTTCTTC. Translation: CASSLNRPGGTSEQFF.

This clonotype has at least ten counts. The rearrangement joins TRBV12-3 or TRBV12-4 to TRBJ1-2, with D possibly being TRBD1 (6 bases). This CDR3 spans 12 amino acids. Trimming took off 6 bases at V and 3 bases at J, with 8 bases between the two ends. The CDR3 DNA sequence: TGTGCCAGCAGAGGGGGATACTATGGCTACACCTTC. Translated: CASRGGYYGYTF.

In this sample, this clonotype turned up a few times. V and J are TRBV3-1 and TRBJ1-1, with D possibly matching TRBD1 (5 bases). Germline V CDR1 and CDR2: LGHDT, YNNKEL (reference sequence). V was trimmed by 6 bases and J by 6 bases, leaving 17 bases between them. The CDR3 is 14 residues long. CDR3: CASRGDSRVPEAFF. CDR3 bases: TGTGCCAGCAGAGGGGATTCTCGGGTCCCTGAAGCTTTCTTT.

The sample holds many counts of this clonotype. The chain combines TRBV6-1 with TRBJ1-5; D is unclear. Germline loops: CDR1 MNHNS, CDR2 SASEGT. The V and J ends lost 3 bases and 7 bases respectively, with 13 bases between them. This CDR3 has 14 residues. DNA for the CDR3: TGTGCCAGCAGTGAGTGGAGGGTGGAGCAGCCCCAGCATTTT. It encodes CASSEWRVEQPQHF.

V usage is TRBV9 and J usage is TRBJ2-6; D not certain. The germline CDR1 and CDR2 sequences are SGDLS and YYNGEE. This CDR3 contains 16 residues. V lost 4 bases to trimming and J lost 11 bases, with 22 bases between them. For the CDR3, the DNA is TGTGCCAGCAGCAGAAATATGGGCTCTGGGGTCGACGTCCTGACTTTC. Protein: CASSRNMGSGVDVLTF.

This clonotype has ten or more counts. The chain employs TRBV18 and TRBJ1-5, with D possibly matching TRBD1 (6 bases). Trimming removed 4 bases at V and 2 bases at J, with 18 bases between. Germline CDR1 reads KGHSH; CDR2 reads LQKENI. The CDR3 loop spans 17 amino acids. DNA for the CDR3: TGTGCCAGCTCACGAGGACAGATTGGGCTTGGCAATCAGCCCCAGCATTTT. It yields the protein CASSRGQIGLGNQPQHF.

The chain uses TRBV6-6 and TRBJ2-7; 9 bases fit TRBD2. The CDR3 runs 11 residues. V shed 8 bases, J shed 7 bases, and the junction held 3 bases outside the gene matches. Germline lookup yields CDR1 MNHNY and CDR2 SVGAGI (reference sequence). CDR3 DNA: TGTGCCAGCGCTAGCGGGGAGGAGCAGTACTTC. Amino acid sequence: CASASGEEQYF.

The CDR3 loop reads CSAADSNTDTQYF. The CDR3 DNA reads TGCAGTGCCGCGGACTCGAACACAGATACGCAGTATTTT. The J gene is TRBJ2-3, the V gene TRBV20-1; TRBD2 is a possible D gene (5 bases). Germline CDR1 and CDR2: DFQATT and SNEGSKA (reference sequence). The CDR3 runs 13 residues. Trimming left V 6 bases short and J 2 bases short, with 12 bases between.

This clonotype was seen many times. The chain is built from TRBV29-1 and TRBJ2-3; D not certain. This CDR3 is 13 amino acids long. The V gene lost 1 base and the J gene lost 2 bases, with 7 bases spanning the gap. Germline lookup yields CDR1 SQVTM and CDR2 ANQGSEA. The CDR3 is CSVEGKYTDTQYF. The CDR3 nucleotides read TGCAGCGTTGAAGGGAAATACACAGATACGCAGTATTTT.

In its sample, this clonotype was seen a few times. The rearrangement links TRBV5-4 to TRBJ2-1; D is perhaps TRBD2 (5 bases). The germline V gene has CDR1 SGHNT and CDR2 YYREEE (reference sequence). V shed 6 bases and J shed 6 bases, with 19 bases lying between them. CDR3 length: 15 residues. The CDR3 region has the DNA TGTGCCAGCAACGTTGGTAGCGCCCTGAGCAATGAGCAGTTCTTC. Translated, it gives CASNVGSALSNEQFF.

The chain joins TRBV5-8 to TRBJ1-5; no definite D call. Trimming pared 4 bases from V and 1 base from J, leaving 18 bases between. The CDR3 spans 17 residues. CDR1 and CDR2 from the germline V gene are SGHTS and YDEGEE. In DNA, the CDR3 is TGTGCCAGCAGCAACCCTGGGGAGTCTGTAAGCAATCAGCCCCAGCATTTT. Its protein product is CASSNPGESVSNQPQHF.

This clonotype was seen a few times. The chain uses TRBV29-1 and TRBJ1-1, with TRBD1 as a possible D gene (5 bases). Germline CDR1 SQVTM, CDR2 ANQGSEA. The CDR3 sequence is 12 residues long. Trimming left V 2 bases short and J 7 bases short, with 11 bases between. In nucleotides, the CDR3 is TGCAGCGTTGAATCTTATCAGGGTGAAGCTTTCTTT. Translated, it gives CSVESYQGEAFF.

The sample holds a few counts of this clonotype. The genes are TRBV12-3 or TRBV12-4 and TRBJ2-3; tentatively, D is TRBD1 (6 bases). The CDR3 is 14 residues long. The V gene lost 8 bases and the J gene lost 0 bases, with 12 bases spanning the gap. In DNA, the CDR3 is TGTGCCAGCGTCAGGACAGAAAGCACAGATACGCAGTATTTT. Translated, it gives CASVRTESTDTQYF.

The CDR3 protein is CASSPGLAGPRLGHTQYF. CDR3 nucleotides: TGTGCCAGCAGCCCGGGACTAGCGGGACCGAGACTCGGACATACGCAGTATTTT. The chain joins TRBV7-2 to TRBJ2-3, with 13 positions matching TRBD2. Per germline, CDR1 SGHTA and CDR2 FQGNSA. V lost 5 bases and J lost 7; bases outside the gene matches: 15. The CDR3 runs 18 residues.

V gene TRBV3-1 combines with J gene TRBJ1-6; possibly TRBD1 for D (5 bases). The CDR3 covers 14 residues. In germline, CDR1 is LGHDT, CDR2 YNNKEL (reference sequence). Trimming took off 6 bases at V and 12 bases at J, with 18 bases between the two ends. CDR3 in DNA: TGTGCCAGCAGGCAACAGGTGTATAGAGGACCCCTCCACTTT. Translated: CASRQQVYRGPLHF.